These T cell receptor beta chains were read from a single sample in a study of brain T cells in children with intractable seizures. Here immunoSEQ multiplex PCR was the method, and the copy in TCRdb shows in-frame clones only, minus some. The sample contains 340,000 or so clones, 85% to 95% of which appear only once. The starting material was peripheral blood, obtained less than 6 months after surgery. Receptors were obtained from a boy in the first two years of life with tuberous sclerosis and intractable seizures. Each CDR3 is given with its conserved first and last residue. Each record gives: V gene, J gene, CDR3 protein.

TRBV24-1,TRBJ2-3,CATSDLRTGGRSDTQYF
TRBV4-1,TRBJ1-1,CASSQLGGATEAFF
TRBV9,TRBJ2-1,CASSPWTGGAGSYNEQFF
TRBV6-5,TRBJ2-5,CASIFWPGEETQYF
TRBV3-1/TRBV3-2,TRBJ1-2,CASSQAYQRTGEGYTF
TRBV6-5,TRBJ2-7,CASSYTSGRSYEQYF
TRBV6-6,TRBJ1-6,CASSRQDQFNSPLHF
TRBV25-1,TRBJ1-2,CASRGTPGGYGYTF
TRBV5-1,TRBJ1-1,CASSSLKGAGPEAFF
TRBV13,TRBJ2-3,CASSFTSGGADTQYF
TRBV5-6,TRBJ1-2,CASSPKQGADYGYTF
TRBV5-4,TRBJ2-3,CASSLIEDTQYF
TRBV5-6,TRBJ1-1,CASRWGDTEAFF
TRBV27,TRBJ1-1,CASSLQGLNTEAFF
TRBV12-5,TRBJ2-7,CASALGSISYEQYF
TRBV5-4,TRBJ2-7,CASSPTGYEQYF
TRBV30,TRBJ2-2,CAWTWTGGDTGELFF
TRBV9,TRBJ2-7,CASSVGGTETYEQYF
TRBV6-5,TRBJ2-7,CASRTDNYEQYF
TRBV9,TRBJ2-7,CASSVGTLSPYEQYF
TRBV19,TRBJ1-3,CASSPGPRNTIYF
TRBV27,TRBJ2-2,CASSARGVVYTGELFF
TRBV12-2,TRBJ1-2,CASRLESYGYTF
TRBV4-1,TRBJ1-1,CASSQAPGTVIGTEAFF
TRBV30,TRBJ1-6,CAWSNGQANSPLHF
TRBV6-5,TRBJ2-3,CASSRYPSTDTQYF
TRBV10-1,TRBJ1-1,CASSRDSYTGNTEAFF
TRBV2,TRBJ2-1,CASSDPGTQYNEQFF
TRBV29-1,TRBJ2-7,CSVSPAGAAYEQYF
TRBV30,TRBJ2-1,CAWSVGEQGEQFF
TRBV7-2,TRBJ2-4,CASSAETGGRNIQYF
TRBV30,TRBJ1-1,CAWQPSSVSNTEAFF
TRBV6-6,TRBJ2-2,CASSLLNSGRLANTGELFF
TRBV15,TRBJ1-3,CATSGNPLGGNSGNTIYF
TRBV7-2,TRBJ2-3,CASSKELLAGFTDTQYF
TRBV3-1/TRBV3-2,TRBJ1-2,CASSHEGPANPAGGYTF
TRBV2,TRBJ1-1,CASSTERGVAEAFF
TRBV21-1,TRBJ2-5,CASTLKRQGAETQYF
TRBV28,TRBJ2-5,CASDSGGLLYF
TRBV12-3/TRBV12-4,TRBJ2-1,CASSLDWGQGFF
TRBV29-1,TRBJ1-2,CSVEFWAGGPYGYTF
TRBV7-9,TRBJ2-7,CASSYSGGYEQYF
TRBV5-1,TRBJ1-5,CASSLGRESNQPQHF
TRBV2,TRBJ1-6,CASSESKEVSPLHF
TRBV5-1,TRBJ2-1,CASSLWPDAAQRQFF
TRBV5-8,TRBJ2-1,CASSRSGLTVYEQFF
TRBV7-2,TRBJ2-3,CASSPFRGSPVDTQYF
TRBV12-3/TRBV12-4,TRBJ1-5,CASSATGNQPQHF
TRBV30,TRBJ1-2,CAWSVSGQGRGGYTF
TRBV6-1,TRBJ1-1,CASSETYTEAFF
TRBV5-1,TRBJ2-1,CASSTPLPRDSYNEQFF
TRBV11-3,TRBJ2-1,CASSLGQGNNEQFF
TRBV4-1,TRBJ2-1,CASSRSPGSYNEQFF
TRBV6-5,TRBJ1-1,CASSLRGNTEAFF
TRBV19,TRBJ2-1,CASSGGGIYNEQFF
TRBV12-3/TRBV12-4,TRBJ2-5,CASSSPTWETQYF
TRBV28,TRBJ2-5,CASSLWGAGETQYF
TRBV24-1,TRBJ2-1,CATSDLGGTYNEQFF
TRBV11-3,TRBJ2-1,CASSPYGQGGAAYNEQFF
TRBV6-6,TRBJ2-5,CASSYPPPLETQYF